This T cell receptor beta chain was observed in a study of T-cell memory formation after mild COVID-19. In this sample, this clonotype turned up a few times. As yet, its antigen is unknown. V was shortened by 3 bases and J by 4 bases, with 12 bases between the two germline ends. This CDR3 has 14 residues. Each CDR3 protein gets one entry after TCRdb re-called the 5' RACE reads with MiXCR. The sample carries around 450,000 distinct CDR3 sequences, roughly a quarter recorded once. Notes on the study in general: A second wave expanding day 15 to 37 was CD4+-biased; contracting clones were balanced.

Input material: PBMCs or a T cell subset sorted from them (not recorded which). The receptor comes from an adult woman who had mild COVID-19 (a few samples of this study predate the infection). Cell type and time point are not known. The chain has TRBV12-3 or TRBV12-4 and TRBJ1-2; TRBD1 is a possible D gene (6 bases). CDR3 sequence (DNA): TGTGCCAGCAGTTTGGGAGGGGGTCCCTATGGCTACACCTTC. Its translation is CASSLGGGPYGYTF.